A selection of T cell receptor beta chains follows, all from one sample in a study of spatial heterogeneity in lung cancer. In TCRdb, the 5' RACE reads were re-called with MiXCR into one record per CDR3 protein. Of under 6,000 distinct CDR3 sequences listed, more than 7.5% are singletons. This specimen consisted of lung tumor tissue, obtained at surgery. Receptors were obtained from a male donor with early-stage non-small cell lung cancer. The CDR3 runs from the conserved cysteine through the conserved F or W. The D gene is left open where the match is weak. Size values are once, few and many counts, or a class for expanded clones, and some rows have none.

d_call: .
j_call: TRBJ2-4
cdr3_length: 14
clone_size: medium-sized
v_call: TRBV5-6
cdr3_aa: CASSPRTVKNIQYF
cdr3_nt: TGTGCCAGCAGCCCAAGGACGGTCAAAAACATTCAGTACTTC

d_call: TRBD2
j_call: TRBJ2-7
cdr3_length: 14
clone_size: many
v_call: TRBV5-6
cdr3_aa: CASSLTSGSWTQYF
cdr3_nt: TGTGCCAGCAGCTTGACTAGCGGGAGTTGGACGCAGTACTTC

d_call: TRBD2
j_call: TRBJ2-5
cdr3_length: 15
clone_size: many
v_call: TRBV7-9
cdr3_aa: CASSILAGRAETQYF
cdr3_nt: TGTGCCAGCAGCATCCTAGCGGGCAGGGCGGAGACCCAGTACTTC

d_call: TRBD2
j_call: TRBJ2-6
cdr3_length: 17
clone_size: medium-sized
v_call: TRBV28
cdr3_aa: CASSLGGSWAGANVLTF
cdr3_nt: TGTGCCAGCAGTTTAGGCGGGAGTTGGGCCGGGGCCAACGTCCTGACTTTC

d_call: TRBD1
j_call: TRBJ2-5
cdr3_length: 14
clone_size: many
v_call: TRBV14
cdr3_aa: CASSHRTGRETQYF
cdr3_nt: TGTGCCAGCAGCCACCGGACAGGGAGAGAGACCCAGTACTTC

d_call: .
j_call: TRBJ1-2
cdr3_length: 14
clone_size: many
v_call: TRBV10-3
cdr3_aa: CAISEPDPRHGYTF
cdr3_nt: TGTGCCATCAGTGAACCGGACCCGAGACATGGCTACACCTTC

d_call: .
j_call: TRBJ2-5
cdr3_length: 14
clone_size: medium-sized
v_call: TRBV5-6
cdr3_aa: CASSLSAGKKTQYF
cdr3_nt: TGTGCCAGCAGCTTGTCGGCAGGGAAGAAGACCCAGTACTTC

d_call: TRBD2
j_call: TRBJ2-7
cdr3_length: 14
clone_size: many
v_call: TRBV20-1
cdr3_aa: CSARDIRGDYEQYF
cdr3_nt: TGCAGTGCTAGAGATATTCGGGGGGACTACGAGCAGTACTTC

d_call: TRBD1
j_call: TRBJ2-5
cdr3_length: 14
clone_size: many
v_call: TRBV2
cdr3_aa: CASRRTGGDETQYF
cdr3_nt: TGTGCCAGCAGGAGGACAGGGGGGGATGAGACCCAGTACTTC

d_call: TRBD1
j_call: TRBJ1-2
cdr3_length: 15
clone_size: medium-sized
v_call: TRBV19
cdr3_aa: CASSPRGGTGTIYTF
cdr3_nt: TGTGCCAGTAGTCCCCGAGGGGGGACAGGGACCATCTACACCTTC

d_call: .
j_call: TRBJ2-2
cdr3_length: 11
clone_size: many
v_call: TRBV2
cdr3_aa: CASWAHGELFF
cdr3_nt: TGTGCCAGCTGGGCCCACGGGGAGCTGTTTTTT

d_call: TRBD2
j_call: TRBJ2-3
cdr3_length: 14
clone_size: many
v_call: TRBV7-3
cdr3_aa: CASSSGLATDTQYF
cdr3_nt: TGTGCCAGCAGCTCGGGACTAGCGACAGATACGCAGTATTTT

d_call: TRBD1
j_call: TRBJ2-1
cdr3_length: 14
clone_size: .
v_call: TRBV18
cdr3_aa: CASSPTTGGREQFF
cdr3_nt: TGTGCCAGCTCACCGACTACAGGGGGCCGTGAGCAGTTCTTC

d_call: .
j_call: TRBJ2-7
cdr3_length: 14
clone_size: many
v_call: TRBV7-2
cdr3_aa: CASSLVDTNYEQYF
cdr3_nt: TGTGCCAGCAGCTTAGTGGACACCAATTACGAGCAGTACTTC

d_call: .
j_call: TRBJ2-7
cdr3_length: 12
clone_size: many
v_call: TRBV3-1
cdr3_aa: CASSQLSYEQYF
cdr3_nt: TGTGCCAGCAGCCAATTATCCTACGAGCAGTACTTC

d_call: .
j_call: TRBJ1-1
cdr3_length: 15
clone_size: medium-sized
v_call: TRBV12-3/TRBV12-4
cdr3_aa: CASSFTGSSNTEAFF
cdr3_nt: TGTGCCAGCAGTTTTACAGGGTCGTCTAACACTGAAGCTTTCTTT

d_call: .
j_call: TRBJ1-5
cdr3_length: 14
clone_size: medium-sized
v_call: TRBV5-1
cdr3_aa: CASSLAGDSQPQHF
cdr3_nt: TGCGCCAGCAGCTTGGCGGGGGATAGTCAGCCCCAGCATTTT